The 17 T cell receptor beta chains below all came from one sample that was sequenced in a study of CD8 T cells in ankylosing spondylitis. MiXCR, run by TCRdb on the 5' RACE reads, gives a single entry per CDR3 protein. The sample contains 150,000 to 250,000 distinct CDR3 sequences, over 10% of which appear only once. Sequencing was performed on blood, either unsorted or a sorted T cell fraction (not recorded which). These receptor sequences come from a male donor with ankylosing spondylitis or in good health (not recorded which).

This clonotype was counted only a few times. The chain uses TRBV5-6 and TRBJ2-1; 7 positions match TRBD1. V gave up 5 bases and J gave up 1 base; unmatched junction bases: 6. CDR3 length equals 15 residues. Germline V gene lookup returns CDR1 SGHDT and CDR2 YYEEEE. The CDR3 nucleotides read TGTGCCAGCAGTTTTCGGGACAGATCCTACAATGAGCAGTTCTTC. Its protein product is CASSFRDRSYNEQFF.

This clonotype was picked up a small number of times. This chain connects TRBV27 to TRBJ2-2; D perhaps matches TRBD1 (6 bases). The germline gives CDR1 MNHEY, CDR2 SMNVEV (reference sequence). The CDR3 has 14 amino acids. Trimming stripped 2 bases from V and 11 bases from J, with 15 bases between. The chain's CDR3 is CASSLVNQGPELFF. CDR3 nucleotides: TGTGCCAGCAGTTTAGTTAATCAGGGGCCCGAGCTGTTTTTT.

CDR3 nucleotides: TGTGCCAGCAGCCAAGGAAGGTTAGGACTAGCGGGAAGTTATGGTACGCAGTATTTT. This translates into CASSQGRLGLAGSYGTQYF. The chain combines TRBV4-2 with TRBJ2-3; the match to TRBD2 covers 12 bases. Germline CDR1 LGHNA, CDR2 YNFKEQ. The CDR3 length is 19 residues. V shed 1 base and J 8 bases; nucleotides not matched to a gene: 16.

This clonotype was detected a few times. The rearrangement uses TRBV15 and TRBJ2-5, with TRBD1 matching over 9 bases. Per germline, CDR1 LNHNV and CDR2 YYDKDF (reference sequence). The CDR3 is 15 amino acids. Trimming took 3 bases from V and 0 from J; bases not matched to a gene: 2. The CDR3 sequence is CATSRTGGYQETQYF. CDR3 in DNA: TGTGCCACCAGCAGGACAGGGGGGTACCAAGAGACCCAGTACTTC.

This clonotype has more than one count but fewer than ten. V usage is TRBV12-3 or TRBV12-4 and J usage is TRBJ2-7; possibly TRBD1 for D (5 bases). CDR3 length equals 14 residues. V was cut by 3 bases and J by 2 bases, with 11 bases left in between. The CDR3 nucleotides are TGTGCCAGCAGTTTTAGGACAAACACCTACGAGCAGTACTTC. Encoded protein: CASSFRTNTYEQYF.

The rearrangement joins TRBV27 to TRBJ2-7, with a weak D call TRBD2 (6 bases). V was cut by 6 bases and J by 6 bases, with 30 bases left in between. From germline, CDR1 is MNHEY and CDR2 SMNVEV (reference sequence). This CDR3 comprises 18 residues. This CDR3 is CASRARDPTHGGFGEQYF. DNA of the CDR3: TGTGCCAGCAGGGCCAGAGACCCGACTCATGGGGGGTTTGGCGAGCAGTACTTC.

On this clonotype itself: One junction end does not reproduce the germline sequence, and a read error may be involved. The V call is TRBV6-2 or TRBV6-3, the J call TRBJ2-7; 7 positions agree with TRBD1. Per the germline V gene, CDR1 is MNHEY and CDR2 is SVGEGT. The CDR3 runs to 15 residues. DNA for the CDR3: TGTGCCAGCAGTTACACTCGGGACAGACCTTACGAACAGTACTTC. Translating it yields CASSYTRDRPYEQYF.

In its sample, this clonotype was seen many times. In nucleotides, the CDR3 is TGCAGCGTTGAGATTGGGTTGAACACTGAAGCTTTCTTT. It codes for CSVEIGLNTEAFF. This sequence joins TRBV29-1 and TRBJ1-1; D call uncertain. The germline V and J ends were trimmed by 3 bases and 0 bases, with 8 bases remaining between them. This CDR3 comprises 13 residues. Germline V gene lookup returns CDR1 SQVTM and CDR2 ANQGSEA.

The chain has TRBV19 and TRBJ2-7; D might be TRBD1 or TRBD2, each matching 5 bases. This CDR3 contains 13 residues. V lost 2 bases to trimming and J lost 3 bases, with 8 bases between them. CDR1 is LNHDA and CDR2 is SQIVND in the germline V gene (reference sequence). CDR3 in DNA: TGTGCCAGTAGTATAAGGGACGGCTACGAGCAGTACTTC. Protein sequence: CASSIRDGYEQYF.

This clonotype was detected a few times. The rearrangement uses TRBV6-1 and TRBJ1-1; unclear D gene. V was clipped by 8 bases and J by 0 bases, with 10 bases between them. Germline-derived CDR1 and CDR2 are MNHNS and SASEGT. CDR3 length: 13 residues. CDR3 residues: CASARGMNTEAFF. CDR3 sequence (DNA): TGTGCCAGCGCAAGAGGAATGAACACTGAAGCTTTCTTT.

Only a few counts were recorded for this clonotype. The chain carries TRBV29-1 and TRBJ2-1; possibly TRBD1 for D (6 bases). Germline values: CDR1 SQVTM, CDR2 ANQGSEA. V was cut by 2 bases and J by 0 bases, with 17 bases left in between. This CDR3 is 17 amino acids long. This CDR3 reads CSVESPTGSLSYNEQFF. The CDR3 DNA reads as TGCAGCGTTGAATCCCCTACAGGGTCCCTCTCCTACAATGAGCAGTTCTTC.

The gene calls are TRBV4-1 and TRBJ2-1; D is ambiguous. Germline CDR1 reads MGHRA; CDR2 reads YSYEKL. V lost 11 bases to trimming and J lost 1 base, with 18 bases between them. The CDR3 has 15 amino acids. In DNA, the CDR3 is TGCGCCGGCTCGGCGGACCCAGATTCCTACAATGAGCAGTTCTTC. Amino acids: CAGSADPDSYNEQFF.

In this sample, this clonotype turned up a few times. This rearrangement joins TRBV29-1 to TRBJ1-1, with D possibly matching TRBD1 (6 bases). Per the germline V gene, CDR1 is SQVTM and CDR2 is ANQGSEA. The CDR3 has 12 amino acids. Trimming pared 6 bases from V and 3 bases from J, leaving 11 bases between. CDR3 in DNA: TGCAGCGTGAGGGGGGGGGACACTGAAGCTTTCTTT. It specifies CSVRGGDTEAFF.

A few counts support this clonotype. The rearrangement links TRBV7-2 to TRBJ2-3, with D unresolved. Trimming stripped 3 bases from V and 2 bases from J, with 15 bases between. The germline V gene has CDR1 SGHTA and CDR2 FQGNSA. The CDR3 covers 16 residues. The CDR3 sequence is CASSFLHKATTDTQYF. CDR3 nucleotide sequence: TGTGCCAGCAGCTTTCTCCATAAGGCAACCACAGATACGCAGTATTTT.

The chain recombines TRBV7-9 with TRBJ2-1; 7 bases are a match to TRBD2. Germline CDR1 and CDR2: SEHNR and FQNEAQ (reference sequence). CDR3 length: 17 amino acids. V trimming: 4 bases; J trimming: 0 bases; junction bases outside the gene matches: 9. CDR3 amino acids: CASSSPTGGGSYNEQFF. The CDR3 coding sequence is TGTGCCAGCAGCTCGCCGACCGGCGGGGGCTCCTACAATGAGCAGTTCTTC.

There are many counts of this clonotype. This chain's CDR3 is CSVEGSGTYYEQYF. The CDR3 DNA reads as TGCAGCGTTGAGGGTTCTGGGACTTATTACGAGCAGTACTTC. J is TRBJ2-7 and V is TRBV29-1; D might be TRBD2 (6 bases). The CDR3 extends over 14 amino acids. Trimming removed 3 bases at V and 4 bases at J, with 16 bases between. Germline-derived CDR1 and CDR2 are SQVTM and ANQGSEA.

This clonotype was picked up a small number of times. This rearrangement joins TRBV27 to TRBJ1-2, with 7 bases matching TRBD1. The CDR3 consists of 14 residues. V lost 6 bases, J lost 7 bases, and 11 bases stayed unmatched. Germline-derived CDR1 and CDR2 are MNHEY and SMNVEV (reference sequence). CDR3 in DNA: TGTGCCAGCAGCCCCATGACAGGGTTGGGTGGCTACACCTTC. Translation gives CASSPMTGLGGYTF.